This T cell receptor (beta chain) is from a study of blood T cells in healthy people across ages (dated by TCRdb to between 2014 and 2017). With regard to the full study: In model experiments, template switching captured roughly one uniquely barcoded TCR beta cDNA molecule for every two T cells. Using deep sequencing normalized with unique cDNA molecular identifiers, the study measured how TCR beta repertoire diversity changes with age. To avoid experimental bias, donors of different ages were distributed randomly across sequencing lanes. Donors were grouped into four age groups: young (average roughly 17 years), middle-aged (39), aged (62) and long-lived (around 80). Using the same blood draw, the study looked at two additional independent replicas of 1 million unique cDNA reads for two donors, one aged 18 to 29 and the other aged 80 or older.

Broad study findings and their caveats: As age increased, observed TCR beta diversity per million T cells dropped in a roughly linear way, and a significant reduction was already evident by age roughly 40. Since profiling was done on bulk unsorted PBMCs, naive and antigen-experienced compartments could not be conclusively compared. Total diversity estimates from one million sequenced T cells were considered lower bounds and underestimates. The long-lived group showed more naive CD4+ T cells, fewer expanded clones and increased TCR diversity than the aged group, suggesting age selection. Because donor CMV infection status was unknown, age-related changes in expanded clonotypes were potentially confounded. Observed TCR beta diversity correlated strongly with the percentage of naive T cells measured by flow cytometry.

Systemically healthy Caucasian individuals from Russia, over 30 in total and aged roughly 6 to 100 years, were included as donors. About 9.8 milliliters of peripheral blood were drawn from each donor into EDTA-treated Vacutainer tubes. PBMCs were isolated by Ficoll-Paque density-gradient centrifugation, with at least 7 million obtained per sample. Trizol reagent was used to extract total RNA from the PBMCs, yielding at least 5.5 micrograms per sample. Naive CD45RAhigh/CD27high T cell percentages were measured by flow cytometry on a PBMC aliquot from every donor. The table lists this clonotype with many counts. What antigen it recognizes has not been identified. No clone much larger than this one lies a single base away; base qualities are absent. Libraries were prepared through 5' RACE. The reads were generated on an Illumina HiSeq 2500. A second PCR of about 6 to 11 cycles was run with a J-beta primer mix and a sample-barcoded 5' primer. Each TCR beta cDNA molecule received a unique molecular identifier from a template-switch 5' adaptor carrying 12 random nucleotides. Each sample yielded at least 3 million CDR3-containing paired-end reads. First-strand cDNA was synthesized from all RNA with the Mint cDNA synthesis kit, primed by a TRBC-specific oligonucleotide. Following uracil-DNA glycosylase treatment, a first 18-cycle PCR with universal primers M1SS and BC2_uni_R was performed on all cDNA. The study's own analysis went as follows. For normalization, 1 million high-quality reads were randomly selected from each sample, with every read carrying a distinct molecular identifier. Instead of being binned into consensus sequences, reads that shared molecular identifiers were thrown out. CDR3 identification, clonotype clustering and error correction used MiTCR with a Q25 quality threshold and the strictest error-elimination algorithm. A nonparametric unseen species model with Euler transformation was used to estimate lower-bound total TCR beta diversity. TCRdb redid the processing of the public reads, applying fastp at Q25 and MiXCR, and retained in-frame beta chains. Rows matching on CDR3 protein sequence are summarized as one entry with the most common DNA and genes. The V and J calls come from TCRdb's annotation, not from the publication. Present in this sample are around 870,000 distinct CDR3 sequences, more than 25% of which were seen just once. The ten largest make up about 18% of the sample.

Inclusive of the bounding cysteine and phenylalanine, the CDR3 is 15 residues long. The retained sequence is limited to the CDR3, 45 bases, with the frame set at the first base. CDR1 LGHDT and CDR2 YNNKEL are derived from the germline V gene (reference sequence). Deletion took 3 bases off V and 6 bases off J, with a span of 15 bases between the germline ends. The receptor chain draws on TRBV3-1 and TRBJ2-1; TRBD2 might be the D gene, on 6 matching bases. Sequencing was performed on blood. This TCR was recovered from a woman of 80 years or more in good health. The CDR3 in this case is CASSHIGRGSNEQFF. The nucleotides are TGTGCCAGCAGCCATATCGGGCGGGGAAGCAATGAGCAGTTCTTC.